The rows below give T cell receptor beta chains drawn from one sample of a study of human T cells and chemical hapten exposure. Each CDR3 protein is one row after TCRdb ran MiXCR on the RACE reads. The sample carries 350,000 to 400,000 distinct CDR3 sequences, more than 5% recorded once. The material sequenced was whole blood, taken in connection with sensitization to the hapten diphenylcyclopropenone (DPC). These receptors came from a woman younger than 30 with alopecia areata. Some clones in this sample may be carry-over from other donors' samples. CDR3s include the opening cysteine and the closing phenylalanine or tryptophan. Fields, in order: J gene, clone size, V gene, CDR3 protein. The size entry is marked missing in some rows and otherwise reads once, few, many or a size class.

TRBJ1-2 few TRBV12-3/TRBV12-4 CASSPSTGTDYGYTF
TRBJ1-6 . TRBV6-5 CASSYGGVRSPLHF
TRBJ2-2 few TRBV10-3 CAISDMDRRNTGELFF
TRBJ1-4 . TRBV27 CASSLGAQREKLFF
TRBJ2-7 many TRBV5-1 CASSLDGQAPREQYF
TRBJ2-2 . TRBV12-3/TRBV12-4 CASSLMGIGTGELFF
TRBJ2-3 . TRBV28 CASRKAGGPDTQYF
TRBJ1-5 many TRBV4-1 CASSHPRQDLNQPQHF
TRBJ2-1 many TRBV5-1 CASSSQSGVREGEQFF
TRBJ2-3 . TRBV5-1 CATGLAGGQDTDTQYF
TRBJ2-1 few TRBV6-2/TRBV6-3 CASSPPRPGNEQFF
TRBJ2-7 . TRBV5-1 CASSLVRASGNYEQYF
TRBJ1-6 many TRBV7-2 CASSPGVVFTALHF
TRBJ1-2 few TRBV10-3 CAINGARDYGYTF
TRBJ2-7 . TRBV7-2 CASSAGAYEQYF
TRBJ1-6 many TRBV28 CASSLAQGALSSPLHF
TRBJ2-3 . TRBV28 CASSPSSGVTDTQYF
TRBJ1-1 . TRBV7-9 CASSLTGFDTEAFF
TRBJ2-2 . TRBV28 CASSFGSGGYTGELFF
TRBJ1-4 many TRBV18 CASSPGARNEKLFF
TRBJ2-7 . TRBV6-2/TRBV6-3 CASSYRESYEQYF
TRBJ2-7 few TRBV11-1 CASSRGRSLYEQYF
TRBJ1-1 few TRBV27 CARILLGAFF
TRBJ1-6 . TRBV6-6 CASSQRGDSPLHF
TRBJ1-2 many TRBV6-5 CASSYTQNYGYTF
TRBJ2-1 many TRBV20-1 CSASRGTEQFF
TRBJ1-5 many TRBV27 CASSLRGDSFNQPQHF
TRBJ2-7 . TRBV13 CASSFPGQGDEQYF
TRBJ2-1 many TRBV5-1 CASSLQVTGSSYNEQFF
TRBJ1-3 many TRBV5-1 CASSLEAGANTIYF
TRBJ1-2 many TRBV7-2 CASLRGIMGYTF
TRBJ1-3 . TRBV7-6 CASSGREGRQGPPGSSGNTIYF
TRBJ2-3 many TRBV6-6 CASRVGQGSWSDTQYF
TRBJ2-7 few TRBV3-1 CASSQVPLIGEQYF
TRBJ2-7 . TRBV4-3 CASSQELRLADEQYF
TRBJ2-1 . TRBV7-2 CASSPRLAGNNEQFF
TRBJ1-1 many TRBV12-3/TRBV12-4 CASSLMASMNTEAFF